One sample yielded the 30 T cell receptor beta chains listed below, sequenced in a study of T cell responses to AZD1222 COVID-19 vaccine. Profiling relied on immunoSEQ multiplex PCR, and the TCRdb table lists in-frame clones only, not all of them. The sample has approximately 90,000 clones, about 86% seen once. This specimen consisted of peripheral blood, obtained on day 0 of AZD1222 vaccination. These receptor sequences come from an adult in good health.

The CDR3 DNA sequence: TGTGCCAGCAGTGACAACCTTAGCAATCAGCCCCAGCATTTT. This encodes CASSDNLSNQPQHF. The chain has TRBV6-1 and TRBJ1-5; D not resolved. The CDR3 is made up of 14 amino acids. The V and J ends lost 3 bases and 0 bases respectively, with 6 bases between them. Germline CDR1 reads MNHNS; CDR2 reads SASEGT.

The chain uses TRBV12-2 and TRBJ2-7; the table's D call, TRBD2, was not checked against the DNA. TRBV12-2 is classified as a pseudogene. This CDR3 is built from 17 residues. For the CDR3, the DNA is TGTGCAAGTCGCTTAGTGAGGGGGGGCCTTCCCTCCTACGAGCAGTACTTC. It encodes CASRLVRGGLPSYEQYF.

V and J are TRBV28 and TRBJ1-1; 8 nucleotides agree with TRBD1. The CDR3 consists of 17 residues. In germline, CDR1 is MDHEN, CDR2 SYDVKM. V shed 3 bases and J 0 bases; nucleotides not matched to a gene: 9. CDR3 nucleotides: TGTGCCAGCAGTTTTAGTGGGACAGGCCCCATGAACACTGAAGCTTTCTTT. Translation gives CASSFSGTGPMNTEAFF.

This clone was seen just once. The CDR3 region has the DNA TGTGCCACCAGTGATGGGGGGACAGGGGTCAGGTCAGAGACCCAGTACTTC. It encodes CATSDGGTGVRSETQYF. The V and J genes are TRBV24-1 and TRBJ2-5; 10 positions agree with TRBD1. CDR3 size: 17 residues. Germline V gene data show CDR1 as KGHDR and CDR2 as SFDVKD. Unmatched junction bases numbered 10, after V lost 3 bases and J lost 4 bases.

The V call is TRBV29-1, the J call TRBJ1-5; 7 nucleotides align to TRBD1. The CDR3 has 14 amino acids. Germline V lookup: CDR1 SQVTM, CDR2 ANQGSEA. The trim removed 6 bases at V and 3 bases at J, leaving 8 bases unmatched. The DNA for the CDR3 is TGCAGCGTGGGAGACAGGGCTAACAATCAGCCCCAGCATTTT. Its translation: CSVGDRANNQPQHF.

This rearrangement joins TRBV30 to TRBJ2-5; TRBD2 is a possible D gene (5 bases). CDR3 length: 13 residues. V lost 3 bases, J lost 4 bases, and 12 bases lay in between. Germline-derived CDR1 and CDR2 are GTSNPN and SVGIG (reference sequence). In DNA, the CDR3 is TGTGCCTGGAGACGGAGGCTCGGAGAGACCCAGTACTTC. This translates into CAWRRRLGETQYF. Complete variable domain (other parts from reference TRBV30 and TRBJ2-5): SQTIHQWPATLVQPVGSPLSLECTVEGTSNPNLYWYRQAAGRGLQLLFYSVGIGQISSEVPQNLSASRPQDRQFILSSKKLLLSDSGFYLCAWRRRLGETQYFGPGTRLLVL.

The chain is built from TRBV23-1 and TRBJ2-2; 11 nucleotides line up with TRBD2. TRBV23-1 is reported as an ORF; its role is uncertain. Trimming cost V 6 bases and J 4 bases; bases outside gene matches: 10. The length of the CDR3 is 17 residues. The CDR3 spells CASSHPTSGRSTGELFF. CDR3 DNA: TGCGCCAGCAGCCACCCTACTAGCGGGAGAAGCACCGGGGAGCTGTTTTTT.

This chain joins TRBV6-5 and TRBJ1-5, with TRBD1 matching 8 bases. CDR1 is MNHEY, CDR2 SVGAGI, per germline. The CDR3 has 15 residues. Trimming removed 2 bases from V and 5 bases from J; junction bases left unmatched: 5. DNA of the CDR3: TGTGCCAGCAGTTACATCGGGACAGGAGATCAGCCCCAGCATTTT. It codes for CASSYIGTGDQPQHF.

Written as DNA, the CDR3 is TGCGCCAGCAGCCACCTACAGGGGGCGGGTCACAATGAGCAGTTCTTC. This translates into CASSHLQGAGHNEQFF. This chain joins TRBV4-3 and TRBJ2-1; 9 nucleotides align to TRBD1. With 3 bases clipped from V and 5 bases from J, the junction kept 8 bases outside the gene matches. The CDR3 covers 16 residues. Germline lookup yields CDR1 LGHNA and CDR2 YSLEER.

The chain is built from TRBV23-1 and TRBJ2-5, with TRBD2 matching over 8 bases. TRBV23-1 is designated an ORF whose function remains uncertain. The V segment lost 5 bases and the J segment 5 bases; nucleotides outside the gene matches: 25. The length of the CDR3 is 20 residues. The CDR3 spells CASSEWVGQVQWTSRETQYF. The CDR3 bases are TGCGCCAGCAGTGAATGGGTCGGGCAAGTACAATGGACTAGCAGGGAGACCCAGTACTTC.

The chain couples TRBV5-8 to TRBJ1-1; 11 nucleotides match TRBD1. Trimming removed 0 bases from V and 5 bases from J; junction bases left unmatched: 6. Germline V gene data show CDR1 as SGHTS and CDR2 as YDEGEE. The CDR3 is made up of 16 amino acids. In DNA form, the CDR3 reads TGTGCCAGCAGCTTGGTCGACGGGACAGGGGGTACTGAAGCTTTCTTT. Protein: CASSLVDGTGGTEAFF.

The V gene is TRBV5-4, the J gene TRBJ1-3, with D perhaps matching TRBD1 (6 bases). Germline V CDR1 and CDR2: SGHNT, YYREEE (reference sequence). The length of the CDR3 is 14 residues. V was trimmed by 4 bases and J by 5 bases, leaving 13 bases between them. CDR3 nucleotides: TGTGCCAGCAGCACTGACAGGTCCAGAAACACCATATATTTT. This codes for CASSTDRSRNTIYF.

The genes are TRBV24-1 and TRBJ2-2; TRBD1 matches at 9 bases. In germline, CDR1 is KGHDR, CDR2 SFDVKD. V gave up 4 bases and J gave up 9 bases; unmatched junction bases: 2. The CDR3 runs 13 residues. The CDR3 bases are TGTGCCACCAGTGAAGGACAGGGGAGGGAGCTGTTTTTT. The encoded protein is CATSEGQGRELFF.

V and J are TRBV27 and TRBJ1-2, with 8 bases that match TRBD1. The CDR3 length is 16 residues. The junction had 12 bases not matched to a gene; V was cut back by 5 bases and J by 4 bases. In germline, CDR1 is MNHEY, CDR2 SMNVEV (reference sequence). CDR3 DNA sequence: TGTGCCAGCAGTCAGCCCAGTTTGGGGACAGGCTATGGCTACACCTTC. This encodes CASSQPSLGTGYGYTF.

This CDR3 is CASRSLSSYNSPLHF. CDR3 coding DNA: TGTGCCAGCAGATCACTGAGCTCCTATAATTCACCCCTCCACTTT. The chain joins TRBV5-6 to TRBJ1-6; no clear D gene. CDR3 size: 15 residues. Germline-derived CDR1 and CDR2 are SGHDT and YYEEEE. V was pared by 5 bases and J by 0 bases, with 9 bases between.

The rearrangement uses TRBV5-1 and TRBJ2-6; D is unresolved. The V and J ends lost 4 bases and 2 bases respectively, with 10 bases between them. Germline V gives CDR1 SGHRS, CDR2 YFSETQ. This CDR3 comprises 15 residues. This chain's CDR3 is CASSPSPAGANVLTF. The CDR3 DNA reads TGCGCCAGCAGCCCTTCCCCTGCTGGGGCCAACGTCCTGACTTTC. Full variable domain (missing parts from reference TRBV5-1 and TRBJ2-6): KAGVTQTPRYLIKTRGQQVTLSCSPISGHRSVSWYQQTPGQGLQFLFEYFSETQRNKGNFPGRFSGRQFSNSRSEMNVSTLELGDSALYLCASSPSPAGANVLTFGAGSRLTVL.

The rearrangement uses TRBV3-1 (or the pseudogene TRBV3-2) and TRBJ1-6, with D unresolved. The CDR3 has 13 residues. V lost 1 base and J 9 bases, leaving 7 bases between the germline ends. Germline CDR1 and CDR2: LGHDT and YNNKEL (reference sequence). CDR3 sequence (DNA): TGTGCCAGCAGCCAAGCGGAGGGTTCACCCCTCCACTTT. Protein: CASSQAEGSPLHF.

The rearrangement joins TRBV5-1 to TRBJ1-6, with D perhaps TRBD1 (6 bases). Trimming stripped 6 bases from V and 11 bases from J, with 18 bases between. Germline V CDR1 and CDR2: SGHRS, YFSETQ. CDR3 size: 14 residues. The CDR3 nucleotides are TGCGCCAGCAAAACCGGGACAACCGATACACCCCTCCACTTT. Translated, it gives CASKTGTTDTPLHF.

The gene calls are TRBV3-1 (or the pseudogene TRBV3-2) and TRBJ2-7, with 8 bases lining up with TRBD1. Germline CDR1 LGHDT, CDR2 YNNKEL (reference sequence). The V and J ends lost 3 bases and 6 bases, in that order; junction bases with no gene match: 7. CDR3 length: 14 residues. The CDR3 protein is CASSHRTGPGEQYF. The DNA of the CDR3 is TGTGCCAGCAGCCACAGGACAGGGCCTGGCGAGCAGTACTTC.

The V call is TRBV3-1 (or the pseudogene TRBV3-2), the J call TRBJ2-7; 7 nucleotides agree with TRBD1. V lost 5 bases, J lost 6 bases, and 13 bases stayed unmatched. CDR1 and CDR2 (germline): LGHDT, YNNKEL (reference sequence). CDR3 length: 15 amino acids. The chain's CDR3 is CASSSTGSAGREQYF. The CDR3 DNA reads TGTGCCAGCAGCTCGACAGGGAGCGCCGGTCGCGAGCAGTACTTC.

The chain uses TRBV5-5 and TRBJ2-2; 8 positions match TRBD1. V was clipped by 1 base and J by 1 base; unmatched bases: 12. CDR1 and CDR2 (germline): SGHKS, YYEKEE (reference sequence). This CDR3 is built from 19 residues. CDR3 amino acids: CASSLSPRTGQMNTGELFF. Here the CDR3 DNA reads TGTGCCAGCAGCTTGAGCCCCCGGACAGGGCAAATGAACACCGGGGAGCTGTTTTTT.

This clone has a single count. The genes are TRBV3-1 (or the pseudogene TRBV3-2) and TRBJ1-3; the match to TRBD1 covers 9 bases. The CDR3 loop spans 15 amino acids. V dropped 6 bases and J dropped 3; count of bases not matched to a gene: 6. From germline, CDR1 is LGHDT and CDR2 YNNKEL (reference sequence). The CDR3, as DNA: TGTGCCAGCAGTCAACAGGGGGCGGATGGAAACACCATATATTTT. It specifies CASSQQGADGNTIYF.

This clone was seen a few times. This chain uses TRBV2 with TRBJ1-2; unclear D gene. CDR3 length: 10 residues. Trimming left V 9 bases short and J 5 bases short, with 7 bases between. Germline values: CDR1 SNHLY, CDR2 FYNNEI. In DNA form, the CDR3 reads TGTGCCAGTACAGAATATGGCTACACCTTC. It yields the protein CASTEYGYTF.

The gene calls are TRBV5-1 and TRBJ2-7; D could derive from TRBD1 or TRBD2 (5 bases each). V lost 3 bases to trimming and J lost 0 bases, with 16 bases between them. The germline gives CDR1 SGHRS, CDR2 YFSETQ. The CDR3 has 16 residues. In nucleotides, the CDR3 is TGCGCCAGCAGCTGGTCGGCGGGTAGGGGCTCCTACGAGCAGTACTTC. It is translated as CASSWSAGRGSYEQYF. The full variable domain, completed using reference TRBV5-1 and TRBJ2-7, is KAGVTQTPRYLIKTRGQQVTLSCSPISGHRSVSWYQQTPGQGLQFLFEYFSETQRNKGNFPGRFSGRQFSNSRSEMNVSTLELGDSALYLCASSWSAGRGSYEQYFGPGTRLTVT.

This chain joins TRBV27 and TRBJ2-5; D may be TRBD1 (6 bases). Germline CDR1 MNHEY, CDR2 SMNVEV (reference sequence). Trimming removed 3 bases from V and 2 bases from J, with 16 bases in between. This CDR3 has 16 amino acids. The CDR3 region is CASSLAYGTPQETQYF. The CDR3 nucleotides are TGTGCCAGCAGTTTGGCTTACGGGACACCTCAAGAGACCCAGTACTTC.

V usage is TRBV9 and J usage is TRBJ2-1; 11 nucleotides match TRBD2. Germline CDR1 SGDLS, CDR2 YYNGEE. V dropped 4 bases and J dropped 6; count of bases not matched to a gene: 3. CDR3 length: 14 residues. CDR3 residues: CASSKGLAVNEQFF. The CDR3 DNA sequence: TGTGCCAGCAGCAAGGGACTAGCGGTCAATGAGCAGTTCTTC.

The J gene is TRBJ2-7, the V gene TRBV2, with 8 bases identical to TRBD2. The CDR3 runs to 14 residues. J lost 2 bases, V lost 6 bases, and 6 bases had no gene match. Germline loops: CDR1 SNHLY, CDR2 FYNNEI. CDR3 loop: CASSPGLVTYEQYF. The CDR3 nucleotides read TGTGCCAGCAGCCCGGGACTAGTAACCTACGAGCAGTACTTC.

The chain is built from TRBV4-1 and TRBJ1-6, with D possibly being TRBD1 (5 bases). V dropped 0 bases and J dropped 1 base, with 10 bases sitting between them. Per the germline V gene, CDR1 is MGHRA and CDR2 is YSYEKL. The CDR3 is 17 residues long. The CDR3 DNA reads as TGCGCCAGCAGCCAAGATTGGAGACAGTCCTATAATTCACCCCTCCACTTT. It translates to CASSQDWRQSYNSPLHF.

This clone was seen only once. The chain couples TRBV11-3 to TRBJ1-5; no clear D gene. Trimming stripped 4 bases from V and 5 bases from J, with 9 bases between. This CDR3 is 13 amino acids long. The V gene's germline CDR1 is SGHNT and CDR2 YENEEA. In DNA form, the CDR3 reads TGTGCCAGCAGCTCTCGGGCTGATCAGCCCCAGCATTTT. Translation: CASSSRADQPQHF. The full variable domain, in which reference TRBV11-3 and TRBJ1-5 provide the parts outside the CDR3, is EAGVVQSPRYKIIEKKQPVAFWCNPISGHNTLYWYLQNLGQGPELLIRYENEEAVDDSQLPKDRFSAERLKGVDSTLKIQPAELGDSAVYLCASSSRADQPQHFGDGTRLSIL.

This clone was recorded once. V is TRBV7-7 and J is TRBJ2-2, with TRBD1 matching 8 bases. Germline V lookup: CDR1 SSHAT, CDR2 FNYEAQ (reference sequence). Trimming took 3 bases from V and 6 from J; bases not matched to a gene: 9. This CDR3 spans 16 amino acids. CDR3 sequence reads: CASSFGTTGVAGELFF. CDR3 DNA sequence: TGTGCCAGCAGCTTCGGTACGACAGGGGTGGCCGGGGAGCTGTTTTTT.